This TCR beta chain was sequenced for a study of cytomegalovirus exposure and HLA in healthy donors. Study-wide results and limits: Most TCR sequences proved rare, with some public TCRs found in many donors. In vitro, a few CMV-associated chains proved specific for CMV antigens.

Profiling relied on immunoSEQ multiplex PCR, and the TCRdb table lists in-frame clones only, not all of them. The profile shows around 150,000 clones, roughly nine tenths of them singletons. In the case of this clone: Antigen: not known.

The donors were members of the validation cohort comprising roughly 130 subjects, separate from the roughly 670-subject first cohort. This CDR3 is built from 14 residues. Between the trimmed V and J ends, which lost 3 bases and 2 bases, there was a span of 13 bases. Looked up from germline, CDR1 is SQVTM and CDR2 is ANQGSEA. The receptor was derived from a man aged 18-30 years in good health and CMV-seronegative. The sequencing sample was made of PBMCs. This chain links TRBV29-1 with TRBJ2-5; TRBD2 is a possible D gene (7 bases). In nucleotides, the CDR3 is TGCAGCGTTGAGGGAGGGGGAGTTCAAGAGACCCAGTACTTC. It yields the protein CSVEGGGVQETQYF.